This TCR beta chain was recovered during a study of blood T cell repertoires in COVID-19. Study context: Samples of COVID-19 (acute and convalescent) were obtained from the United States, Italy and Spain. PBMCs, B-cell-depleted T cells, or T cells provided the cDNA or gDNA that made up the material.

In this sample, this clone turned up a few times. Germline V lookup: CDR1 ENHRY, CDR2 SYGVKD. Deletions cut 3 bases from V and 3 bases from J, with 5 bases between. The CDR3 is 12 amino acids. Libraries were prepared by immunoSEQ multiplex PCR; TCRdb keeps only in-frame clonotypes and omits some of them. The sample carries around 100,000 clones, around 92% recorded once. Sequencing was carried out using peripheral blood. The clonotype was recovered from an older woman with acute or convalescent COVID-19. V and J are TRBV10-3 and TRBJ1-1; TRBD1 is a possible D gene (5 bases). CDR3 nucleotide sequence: TGTGCCATCAGTGACAGGGACACTGAAGCTTTCTTT. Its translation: CAISDRDTEAFF.